The 16 T cell receptor beta chains below come from one sample, sequenced in a study of identical twins. TCRdb processed the 5' RACE reads anew with MiXCR; each CDR3 protein has one entry. The profile shows 450,000 to 650,000 distinct CDR3 sequences, 9% to 10% of them singletons. These data are also associated with another study on yellow fever vaccine responses in identical twins.

What was sequenced was PBMCs. These receptors came from a woman under 30 in good health.

This clonotype was found many times. This sequence joins TRBV29-1 and TRBJ2-3; D remains unclear. Germline loops: CDR1 SQVTM, CDR2 ANQGSEA. The V and J ends lost 0 bases and 2 bases respectively, with 12 bases between them. The length of the CDR3 is 15 residues. CDR3 DNA: TGCAGCGTTGAAGATCGCCGGCGGAACACAGATACGCAGTATTTT. It is translated as CSVEDRRRNTDTQYF.

This chain joins TRBV18 and TRBJ2-1; 7 positions match TRBD2. Germline V gene sequence: CDR1 KGHSH, CDR2 LQKENI. CDR3 length equals 13 residues. The V segment lost 2 bases and the J segment 5 bases; nucleotides outside the gene matches: 0. For the CDR3, the DNA is TGTGCCAGCTCACCAACTAGCGACAATGAGCAGTTCTTC. Its protein product is CASSPTSDNEQFF. The whole variable domain, remainder taken from reference TRBV18 and TRBJ2-1, is NAGVMQNPRHLVRRRGQEARLRCSPMKGHSHVYWYRQLPEEGLKFMVYLQKENIIDESGMPKERFSAEFPKEGPSILRIQQVVRGDSAAYFCASSPTSDNEQFFGPGTRLTVL.

This clonotype was detected a few times. V gene TRBV7-6 combines with J gene TRBJ2-5; D is possibly TRBD2 (7 bases). Germline-derived CDR1 and CDR2 are SGHVS and FNYEAQ. The CDR3 extends over 15 amino acids. Trimming shortened V by 1 base and J by 7 bases, and 16 bases separated the two germline ends. The CDR3 DNA sequence: TGTGCCAGCAGCTTAGGTGCCCGGGGGGCGGGGACCCAGTACTTC. This codes for CASSLGARGAGTQYF. Filled out from reference TRBV7-6 and TRBJ2-5, the complete variable domain reads GAGVSQSPRYKVTKRGQDVALRCDPISGHVSLYWYRQALGQGPEFLTYFNYEAQQDKSGLPNDRFSAERPEGSISTLTIQRTEQRDSAMYRCASSLGARGAGTQYFGPGTRLLVL.

V usage is TRBV12-3 or TRBV12-4 and J usage is TRBJ1-5; D gene unclear. The V and J ends lost 3 bases and 1 base respectively, with 10 bases between them. The CDR3 sequence is 15 residues long. Written as DNA, the CDR3 is TGTGCCAGCAGTTTTGTGGGTTTCAGCAATCAGCCCCAGCATTTT. Encoded protein: CASSFVGFSNQPQHF.

The CDR3 DNA is TGCGCCAGCAGCTTGGAGTCCCCGAACACCGGGGAGCTGTTTTTT. Amino acid sequence: CASSLESPNTGELFF. The V and J genes are TRBV5-1 and TRBJ2-2; D is uncertain. Trimming left V 0 bases short and J 0 bases short, with 6 bases between. The CDR3 is 15 residues long. The germline V gene encodes CDR1 SGHRS and CDR2 YFSETQ.

The chain links TRBV27 to TRBJ2-7; possibly TRBD1 for D (6 bases). The CDR3 extends over 15 amino acids. Germline V gene lookup returns CDR1 MNHEY and CDR2 SMNVEV (reference sequence). Trimming shortened V by 8 bases and J by 9 bases, and 26 bases separated the two germline ends. CDR3 loop: CASGPQGTILSVQYF. CDR3 bases: TGTGCCAGCGGACCGCAGGGGACAATCTTAAGCGTGCAGTACTTC.

In its sample, this clonotype was seen a few times. The genes are TRBV6-2 or TRBV6-3 and TRBJ2-7, with a weak D call TRBD2 (5 bases). V lost 6 bases, J lost 2 bases, and 17 bases lay in between. CDR1 is MNHEY, CDR2 SVGEGT, per germline. The CDR3 has 15 amino acids. The CDR3 is CASRLSGLRAYEQYF. In nucleotides, the CDR3 is TGTGCCAGCAGATTAAGCGGTCTTAGAGCCTACGAGCAGTACTTC.

This clonotype was recorded many times. The V and J genes are TRBV4-1 and TRBJ2-1; the match to TRBD2 covers 9 bases. The V gene end was trimmed by 1 base and the J gene end by 8 bases; junction bases not matched to a gene: 6. This CDR3 is 15 amino acids long. From germline, CDR1 is MGHRA and CDR2 YSYEKL. The CDR3 nucleotides are TGCGCCAGCAGCCAAGGAAGCGGGAGGTGGGATGAGCAGTTCTTC. Translation: CASSQGSGRWDEQFF.

This clonotype was counted at least ten times. The chain employs TRBV29-1 and TRBJ1-2; D is unresolved. Germline loops: CDR1 SQVTM, CDR2 ANQGSEA. This CDR3 contains 14 residues. V lost 4 bases, J lost 3 bases, and 15 bases lay in between. The DNA of the CDR3 is TGCAGCGTTGGGGCAGCGCGCCCAGACTATGGCTACACCTTC. As protein: CSVGAARPDYGYTF.

This clonotype was detected a few times. The chain carries TRBV20-1 and TRBJ1-6; TRBD1 might be the D (5 bases). Germline V gene data show CDR1 as DFQATT and CDR2 as SNEGSKA (reference sequence). There are 12 residues in the CDR3. The V gene lost 8 bases and the J gene lost 5 bases, with 10 bases spanning the gap. CDR3 in DNA: TGCAGTCCAAGGGGCAATAATTCACCCCTCCACTTT. Protein: CSPRGNNSPLHF.

This clonotype was counted between two and nine times. The chain joins TRBV29-1 to TRBJ2-3; D possibly corresponds to TRBD1 (5 bases). The CDR3 loop spans 11 amino acids. Looked up from germline, CDR1 is SQVTM and CDR2 is ANQGSEA. The CDR3 reads CSGEGAMTQYF. The CDR3 DNA follows: TGCAGTGGAGAAGGGGCGATGACGCAGTATTTT.

The V and J genes are TRBV11-1 and TRBJ2-6; D ambiguous. In germline, CDR1 is SGHAT, CDR2 FQDESV (reference sequence). The CDR3 contains 18 residues. Trimming stripped 5 bases from V and 0 bases from J, with 17 bases between. The CDR3 DNA reads as TGTGCCAGCAGCCGGGTTTTTGGCGAGAGCTCTGGGGCCAACGTCCTGACTTTC. Translating gives CASSRVFGESSGANVLTF.

This clonotype was seen repeatedly, ten times or more. CDR3 loop: CAISRLDTGELFF. CDR3 sequence (DNA): TGTGCCATCAGCCGACTCGATACCGGGGAGCTGTTTTTT. The rearrangement uses TRBV10-3 and TRBJ2-2; D call uncertain. Germline V gives CDR1 ENHRY, CDR2 SYGVKD. This CDR3 is built from 13 residues. Trimming shortened V by 6 bases and J by 5 bases, and 10 bases separated the two germline ends.

The chain is built from TRBV20-1 and TRBJ1-4; no reliable D call. The V end lost 3 bases, the J end lost 11 bases, and 16 bases lay between the germline ends. The germline V gene encodes CDR1 DFQATT and CDR2 SNEGSKA (reference sequence). This CDR3 is built from 13 residues. For the CDR3, the DNA is TGCAGTGCTAGGACCGGATTTATAAATAAACTGTTTTTT. Amino acid sequence: CSARTGFINKLFF.

There are a few counts of this clonotype. This rearrangement joins TRBV11-2 to TRBJ2-1, with D tentatively TRBD1 (5 bases). V gave up 2 bases and J gave up 8 bases, with 13 bases separating them. CDR1 is SGHAT and CDR2 is FQNNGV in the germline V gene. The length of the CDR3 is 14 residues. The CDR3 DNA reads as TGTGCCAGCAGCTTAAGGGGTTTTTACGATGAGCAGTTCTTC. Protein product: CASSLRGFYDEQFF.

This clonotype showed up many times. The CDR3 reads CASSQDRGSSLGVEQFF. CDR3 bases: TGTGCCAGCAGCCAAGATCGGGGTAGTAGTCTGGGGGTAGAGCAGTTCTTC. J is TRBJ2-1 and V is TRBV3-1, with D possibly called TRBD1 or TRBD2 (5 bases each). The CDR3 is made up of 17 amino acids. Per the germline V gene, CDR1 is LGHDT and CDR2 is YNNKEL (reference sequence). Trimming shortened V by 0 bases and J by 10 bases, and 22 bases separated the two germline ends.